This TCR beta chain is from a study of blood T cell repertoires in COVID-19. Study overall: Nucleic acid was either cDNA or gDNA, and it came from T cells, B-cell-depleted T cells, or PBMCs.

V lost 4 bases and J lost 3, with 13 bases in between. The germline V gene has CDR1 SGHDN and CDR2 FVKESK. CDR3 length: 14 amino acids. Generated by immunoSEQ multiplex PCR, the TCRdb table keeps only in-frame clones and is missing some. The repertoire has some 450,000 clones, 70% to 90% of them found once; the top ten carry 0.75% to 0.85%. This clone was seen many times. The chain recombines TRBV14 with TRBJ2-7; perhaps TRBD1 as D (7 bases). This TCR came from a man between 18 and 29 years old with COVID-19, enrolled during active disease. Sequenced sample: peripheral blood. This CDR3 is CASSPAGGGYEQYF. CDR3 sequence (DNA): TGTGCCAGCAGCCCGGCAGGGGGAGGCTACGAGCAGTACTTC.